Listed below are T cell receptor beta chains from one sample, sequenced in a study of CD8 T cells in Susac syndrome. Using its own MiXCR run on the immunoSEQ multiplex PCR reads, TCRdb lists one record per CDR3 protein. The sample carries about 160,000 distinct CDR3 sequences, around 94% recorded once. The sequenced sample consisted of CD4+ T cells from PBMCs. These receptors all come from a human donor with multiple sclerosis. The conserved cysteine and the conserved F or W are not part of the CDR3 here. Fields, in order: D gene, V gene, J gene, CDR3 protein. D genes are given only for firm matches.

TRBD1	TRBV5-4	TRBJ1-4	ASSVDRGEKLF
-	TRBV30	TRBJ2-7	AWSVIRYEQY
-	TRBV27	TRBJ2-7	ASSSSGGVYEQY
-	TRBV7-3	TRBJ1-1	ASSPYLNTEAF
TRBD2	TRBV30	TRBJ2-1	AGTKSSYNEQF
-	TRBV20-1	TRBJ1-2	SAPTGAYGYT
-	TRBV29-1	TRBJ2-3	SGRQVRADTQY
-	TRBV20-1	TRBJ2-7	SARGLQPYEQY
TRBD2	TRBV6-2/TRBV6-3	TRBJ2-1	ASSPGLAAYNEQF
-	TRBV30	TRBJ1-4	AWSGQGLVEKLF
-	TRBV4-3	TRBJ1-3	ASSQEVFGQPGNTIY
-	TRBV12-3/TRBV12-4	TRBJ1-1	ASAGGTEAF
-	TRBV18	TRBJ2-7	ASSPDSYEQY
TRBD1	TRBV20-1	TRBJ1-5	SARQGDQPQH
-	TRBV19	TRBJ2-3	ASSGREPTDTQY
TRBD1	TRBV18	TRBJ2-1	ASSPPLGQGTNEQF
-	TRBV3-1	TRBJ1-5	ASSYRVRNQPQH
TRBD1	TRBV18	TRBJ2-7	ASSPGTGREQY
TRBD1	TRBV7-9	TRBJ2-1	ASSAGTVTYNEQF
-	TRBV12-3/TRBV12-4	TRBJ1-4	ASRYRDKLF
-	TRBV24-1	TRBJ2-3	ATSARTDTQY
-	TRBV30	TRBJ1-1	AWSLQNTEAF
TRBD1	TRBV20-1	TRBJ1-4	SAPTTGDLGKLF
TRBD2	TRBV4-1	TRBJ2-5	ASSQAGLAGGNVKETQY
TRBD2	TRBV30	TRBJ2-2	AWDKTSGSVGELF
-	TRBV20-1	TRBJ1-5	SASWGPLALAQNPNQPQH
TRBD2	TRBV15	TRBJ2-5	ATSSPGLGTRSQY
-	TRBV3-1	TRBJ1-2	ASSQRGGPRYGYT
TRBD1	TRBV2	TRBJ2-7	ASTYRGLVDEQY
TRBD1	TRBV19	TRBJ2-7	ASRAAAGRQGPYEQY
TRBD1	TRBV30	TRBJ2-1	AWTGTGGWGEQF
-	TRBV5-4	TRBJ1-1	ASSPTGAAEAF
-	TRBV6-1	TRBJ2-1	ASSEMVGHNEQF
-	TRBV29-1	TRBJ1-3	SADTAGSGNTIY
-	TRBV28	TRBJ2-7	ASSAGYEQY
-	TRBV6-6	TRBJ1-5	ASRPYSNQPQH
-	TRBV7-6	TRBJ2-3	ASSFYREDTQY
-	TRBV3-1	TRBJ1-5	ASSRGGESQPQH
-	TRBV29-1	TRBJ2-5	SVEPQEAQY
-	TRBV7-9	TRBJ2-5	ASSQTAQETQY
-	TRBV6-5	TRBJ2-5	ASRQTAQETQY
-	TRBV7-2	TRBJ2-6	ASSSLDTSGANVLT
-	TRBV19	TRBJ1-5	ASSVQGTQPQH
-	TRBV5-1	TRBJ2-5	ASSSLGTDQETQY
TRBD1	TRBV14	TRBJ1-2	ASSQDWAGGGYT
-	TRBV25-1	TRBJ2-7	ASSSSSRSYEQY
-	TRBV5-1	TRBJ1-1	ASSSRSENTEAF
-	TRBV15	TRBJ2-7	ATSRDYLGGYEQY
TRBD2	TRBV6-1	TRBJ2-3	ASSEFGSGRARDTQY
-	TRBV4-3	TRBJ2-1	ASSPKLQREQF